The next 29 T cell receptor beta chains were all read from a single sample in a study of OX40 agonist ivuxolimab in advanced cancers. Clones were read by immunoSEQ multiplex PCR, and TCRdb kept only the in-frame ones, dropping some. The sample has approximately 77,000 clones, around 90% seen once. This specimen consisted of CD4+ or CD8+ T cells sorted from blood, obtained in a trial of the OX40 agonist ivuxolimab. The receptors shown here come from an adult with an advanced solid tumor such as melanoma, head and neck, liver or kidney cancer.

This clone was recorded only once. V usage is TRBV7-9 and J usage is TRBJ2-1; 11 nucleotides agree with TRBD2. The CDR3 loop spans 16 amino acids. V lost 3 bases to trimming and J lost 4 bases; unmatched junction nucleotides: 5. CDR1 and CDR2 (germline): SEHNR, FQNEAQ (reference sequence). Written as DNA, the CDR3 is TGTGCCAGCAGCTTGCCCGGGACTAGCGGTTACAATGAGCAGTTCTTC. Encoded protein: CASSLPGTSGYNEQFF.

The V and J genes are TRBV7-9 and TRBJ2-4; a possible D gene is TRBD1 (6 bases). The CDR3 contains 16 residues. The V gene's germline CDR1 is SEHNR and CDR2 FQNEAQ (reference sequence). V dropped 5 bases and J dropped 0 bases, with 14 bases sitting between them. CDR3 DNA: TGTGCCAGCAGCGACCGGGACACACTAGCCAAAAACATTCAGTACTTC. Protein sequence: CASSDRDTLAKNIQYF.

The chain links TRBV13 to TRBJ2-5; weak D call: TRBD2 (5 bases). The CDR3 totals 15 residues. V was shortened by 5 bases and J by 5 bases, with 18 bases between the two germline ends. Germline CDR1 PRHDT, CDR2 FYEKMQ (reference sequence). The CDR3 reads CASSPRGLGEETQYF. CDR3 sequence (DNA): TGTGCCAGCAGCCCCCGAGGACTGGGTGAGGAGACCCAGTACTTC.

This clone was detected once. The J gene is TRBJ2-5, the V gene TRBV7-2, with 7 positions matching TRBD2. Per the germline V gene, CDR1 is SGHTA and CDR2 is FQGNSA. Losses at the gene ends were 2 bases for V and 0 bases for J; bases not matched to a gene: 9. The CDR3 has 17 residues. CDR3 in amino acids: CASSLFIASGYQETQYF. Here the CDR3 DNA reads TGTGCCAGCAGCTTATTTATAGCTAGCGGCTACCAAGAGACCCAGTACTTC.

The gene calls are TRBV13 and TRBJ2-7, with 8 bases aligning to TRBD1. Germline-derived CDR1 and CDR2 are PRHDT and FYEKMQ (reference sequence). V was clipped by 7 bases and J by 2 bases; unmatched bases: 16. This CDR3 contains 17 residues. CDR3 nucleotide sequence: TGTGCCAGCACCGCATCCTCCGACAGGGGCCCCACCTACGAGCAGTACTTC. Amino acids: CASTASSDRGPTYEQYF.

The chain has TRBV15 and TRBJ1-6; D is unresolved. Germline values: CDR1 LNHNV, CDR2 YYDKDF (reference sequence). There are 17 residues in the CDR3. V was pared by 6 bases and J by 0 bases, with 15 bases between. Here the CDR3 reads CATRPSELSSYNSPLHF. As DNA, the CDR3 is TGTGCCACCAGGCCGAGTGAGTTGAGCTCCTATAATTCACCCCTCCACTTT.

This clone has just one count. For the CDR3, the DNA is TGCGCCAGCAGCCAAAACACGAAATGGACAGGCGACTTACTCTCCTACGAGCAGTACTTC. Its translation: CASSQNTKWTGDLLSYEQYF. The chain links TRBV4-1 to TRBJ2-7; 7 bases fit TRBD1. The CDR3 spans 20 residues. Germline V gene sequence: CDR1 MGHRA, CDR2 YSYEKL. Losses at the gene ends were 2 bases for V and 0 bases for J; bases not matched to a gene: 19.

This clone was seen just once. The chain employs TRBV6-1 and TRBJ1-2; 8 nucleotides agree with TRBD1. Germline assignment: CDR1 MNHNS and CDR2 SASEGT. With 4 bases clipped from V and 3 bases from J, the junction kept 1 base outside the gene matches. This CDR3 has 13 amino acids. The CDR3 sequence is CASSGDRYYGYTF. CDR3 coding DNA: TGTGCCAGCAGTGGGGACAGGTACTATGGCTACACCTTC.

This clone has only one observation. The same CDR3 arises from other DNA sequences in this sample as well. The chain uses TRBV19 and TRBJ1-1; D remains ambiguous. Germline assignment: CDR1 LNHDA and CDR2 SQIVND (reference sequence). Trimming stripped 1 base from V and 2 bases from J, with 2 bases between. The CDR3 length is 12 residues. CDR3 region: CASSIGNTEAFF. The CDR3 DNA reads TGTGCCAGTAGTATAGGCAACACTGAAGCTTTCTTT.

The J gene is TRBJ2-3, the V gene TRBV5-4; unclear D gene. The germline V gene encodes CDR1 SGHNT and CDR2 YYREEE (reference sequence). The CDR3 consists of 12 residues. V was clipped by 4 bases and J by 3 bases, with 6 bases between them. CDR3 DNA: TGTGCCAGCAGCGTCGGGACAGATACGCAGTATTTT. This encodes CASSVGTDTQYF.

The rearrangement links TRBV27 to TRBJ2-1; D is possibly TRBD2 (5 bases). The CDR3 spans 15 residues. The V gene lost 3 bases and the J gene lost 8 bases, with 17 bases spanning the gap. Germline V CDR1 and CDR2: MNHEY, SMNVEV (reference sequence). The CDR3 bases are TGTGCCAGCAGTTTTCCGGGGTTTCCCAAGGATGAGCAGTTCTTC. Protein product: CASSFPGFPKDEQFF.

This chain links TRBV10-2 with TRBJ2-2, with 8 bases matching TRBD1. From germline, CDR1 is WSHSY and CDR2 SAAADI. Trimming took 2 bases from V and 1 from J; bases not matched to a gene: 3. The CDR3 consists of 16 residues. CDR3 nucleotides: TGCGCCAGCAGTGAGCCAGGGACAGGGAACACCGGGGAGCTGTTTTTT. It yields the protein CASSEPGTGNTGELFF.

V is TRBV27 and J is TRBJ2-7; D is perhaps TRBD1 (6 bases). The CDR3 loop spans 14 amino acids. Trimming cost V 5 bases and J 7 bases, with 18 bases left between them. Germline V gene lookup returns CDR1 MNHEY and CDR2 SMNVEV (reference sequence). This CDR3 is CASSLGQSAWEQYF. CDR3 sequence (DNA): TGTGCCAGCAGTCTCGGACAGTCGGCCTGGGAGCAGTACTTC.

The chain employs TRBV6-4 and TRBJ2-1; 9 nucleotides match TRBD2. V shed 5 bases and J 4 bases; nucleotides not matched to a gene: 3. The CDR3 totals 14 residues. The germline CDR1 and CDR2 sequences are MRHNA and SNTAGT. The CDR3 DNA is TGTGCCAGCAGTCCCAGCGGGGGGTACAATGAGCAGTTCTTC. This gives the protein CASSPSGGYNEQFF.

V gene TRBV7-8 combines with J gene TRBJ2-1; D perhaps matches TRBD1 (5 bases). There are 15 residues in the CDR3. Trimming removed 1 base at V and 4 bases at J, with 11 bases between. Per germline, CDR1 SGHVS and CDR2 FQNEAQ. The CDR3 sequence: CASSLVGQGYNEQFF. CDR3 sequence (DNA): TGTGCCAGCAGCTTAGTGGGGCAGGGTTACAATGAGCAGTTCTTC.

The gene calls are TRBV7-7 and TRBJ2-2, with TRBD2 identical over 7 bases. Germline CDR1 is SSHAT and CDR2 is FNYEAQ (reference sequence). Trimming at V came to 0 bases and at J to 1 base, leaving 2 bases not matched to a gene. The CDR3 consists of 16 residues. In nucleotides, the CDR3 is TGTGCCAGCAGCTTAGCGGCGGGGGTGAACACCGGGGAGCTGTTTTTT. This sequence encodes CASSLAAGVNTGELFF.

The rearrangement uses TRBV7-9 and TRBJ2-1; possibly TRBD2 for D (6 bases). The V end was cut by 3 bases, the J end by 2 bases, with 11 bases between. Germline V CDR1 and CDR2: SEHNR, FQNEAQ (reference sequence). This CDR3 has 15 residues. The CDR3 nucleotides are TGTGCCAGCAGCTTGGTGCGGGACCCCTACAATGAGCAGTTCTTC. This translates into CASSLVRDPYNEQFF.

The rearrangement uses TRBV10-3 and TRBJ2-3; TRBD2 matches 8 bases. Trimming cost V 6 bases and J 3 bases; bases outside gene matches: 8. CDR3 length: 15 residues. CDR1 ENHRY and CDR2 SYGVKD come from the germline V gene. The CDR3 loop reads CAIRAGGGSTDTQYF. The CDR3 DNA is TGTGCCATCAGGGCCGGGGGGGGATCGACAGATACGCAGTATTTT.

The chain couples TRBV11-2 to TRBJ2-7; D unresolved. Germline assignment: CDR1 SGHAT and CDR2 FQNNGV. Trimming removed 5 bases at V and 7 bases at J, with 6 bases between. The CDR3 spans 10 residues. As DNA, the CDR3 is TGTGCCAGCAGCGGATGGGAGCAGTACTTC. Its translation: CASSGWEQYF.

This clone came up once. This sequence joins TRBV5-1 and TRBJ2-7; D gene uncertain. Germline V lookup: CDR1 SGHRS, CDR2 YFSETQ. V was cut by 4 bases and J by 3 bases, with 14 bases left in between. This CDR3 region has 14 residues. The chain's CDR3 is CASSPASLGYEQYF. CDR3 nucleotide sequence: TGCGCCAGCAGCCCCGCAAGTCTGGGCTACGAGCAGTACTTC. The full variable domain, its missing parts supplied by reference TRBV5-1 and TRBJ2-7, is KAGVTQTPRYLIKTRGQQVTLSCSPISGHRSVSWYQQTPGQGLQFLFEYFSETQRNKGNFPGRFSGRQFSNSRSEMNVSTLELGDSALYLCASSPASLGYEQYFGPGTRLTVT.

J is TRBJ1-2 and V is TRBV29-1; D gene uncertain. The CDR3 totals 13 residues. Germline assignment: CDR1 SQVTM and CDR2 ANQGSEA. V was clipped by 4 bases and J by 3 bases, with 12 bases between them. CDR3: CSVGPARDYGYTF. CDR3 coding DNA: TGCAGCGTTGGGCCGGCCCGCGACTATGGCTACACCTTC.

This rearrangement joins TRBV11-2 to TRBJ1-2; no clear D gene. The CDR3 runs to 15 residues. Germline V gene data show CDR1 as SGHAT and CDR2 as FQNNGV. Trimming pared 1 base from V and 2 bases from J, leaving 11 bases between. CDR3 residues: CASSLGASGNYGYTF. The CDR3 DNA reads TGTGCCAGCAGCTTAGGGGCCTCGGGGAACTATGGCTACACCTTC. The whole variable domain, filled in from reference TRBV11-2 and TRBJ1-2, reads EAGVAQSPRYKIIEKRQSVAFWCNPISGHATLYWYQQILGQGPKLLIQFQNNGVVDDSQLPKDRFSAERLKGVDSTLKIQPAKLEDSAVYLCASSLGASGNYGYTFGSGTRLTVV.

The genes are TRBV2 and TRBJ2-7, with a possible D match to TRBD2 (5 bases). The germline V and J ends were trimmed by 4 bases and 1 base, with 11 bases remaining between them. From germline, CDR1 is SNHLY and CDR2 FYNNEI. The CDR3 has 14 residues. The CDR3, as DNA: TGTGCCAGCAGTGCGGGGTTAGCGTCCTACGAGCAGTACTTC. Amino acid sequence: CASSAGLASYEQYF.

The chain employs TRBV5-1 and TRBJ2-5; tentative D call: TRBD2 (6 bases). The CDR3 is 15 amino acids. V lost 3 bases, J lost 0 bases, and 12 bases lay in between. Germline V gene sequence: CDR1 SGHRS, CDR2 YFSETQ. The CDR3 reads CASSYTRDYQETQYF. In DNA form, the CDR3 reads TGCGCCAGCAGCTATACCCGGGACTACCAAGAGACCCAGTACTTC.

The chain is built from TRBV7-8 and TRBJ1-3; possibly TRBD1 for D (6 bases). The CDR3 extends over 15 amino acids. Germline V gives CDR1 SGHVS, CDR2 FQNEAQ. The ends were cut back, 1 base at V and 2 bases at J, with 9 bases in the middle. Here the CDR3 reads CASSLVEGAGNTIYF. CDR3 DNA sequence: TGTGCCAGCAGCTTAGTGGAGGGGGCTGGAAACACCATATATTTT. Combining the CDR3 with reference TRBV7-8 and TRBJ1-3 gives the whole variable domain GAGVSQSPRYKVAKRGQDVALRCDPISGHVSLFWYQQALGQGPEFLTYFQNEAQLDKSGLPSDRFFAERPEGSVSTLKIQRTQQEDSAVYLCASSLVEGAGNTIYFGEGSWLTVV.

The chain is built from TRBV18 and TRBJ2-7, with D unclear. The V gene's germline CDR1 is KGHSH and CDR2 LQKENI. V lost 6 bases and J lost 0, with 9 bases in between. The CDR3 loop spans 13 amino acids. CDR3 amino acids: CASSGKSSYEQYF. As DNA, the CDR3 is TGTGCCAGCTCGGGTAAGAGCTCCTACGAGCAGTACTTC.

V is TRBV15 and J is TRBJ2-7, with a weak D call TRBD1 (5 bases). This CDR3 comprises 17 residues. Germline CDR1 LNHNV, CDR2 YYDKDF (reference sequence). V dropped 0 bases and J dropped 2 bases, with 17 bases sitting between them. The CDR3: CATSRESAADTTYEQYF. CDR3 in DNA: TGTGCCACCAGCAGAGAATCGGCTGCGGACACTACCTACGAGCAGTACTTC.

This chain links TRBV30 with TRBJ2-2; D is ambiguous. The ends were cut back, 1 base at V and 6 bases at J, with 6 bases in the middle. CDR3 length: 12 residues. Per germline, CDR1 GTSNPN and CDR2 SVGIG (reference sequence). CDR3 residues: CAWSEEPGELFF. CDR3 coding DNA: TGTGCCTGGAGTGAAGAACCCGGGGAGCTGTTTTTT.

J is TRBJ1-3 and V is TRBV5-1; tentative D call: TRBD1 (5 bases). From germline, CDR1 is SGHRS and CDR2 YFSETQ. The CDR3 contains 15 residues. Trimming stripped 4 bases from V and 4 bases from J, with 15 bases between. As DNA, the CDR3 is TGCGCCAGCAGCCCCTCGGCAGGGATAGGAAACACCATATATTTT. Translating it yields CASSPSAGIGNTIYF.